One and the same sample provided the 17 T cell receptor beta chains below, sequenced in a study of long-term antiretroviral therapy in people with HIV. Survey-level resolution applied to immunoSEQ assay v3.0. TCRdb keeps only in-frame clones here, not all; method: immunoSEQ multiplex PCR. In the table there are more than 35,000 clones, approximately 85% of which are singletons. The specimen comprised unsorted PBMCs, sampled 2.2 years after starting antiretroviral therapy. These receptors were taken from a man younger than 35 with HIV.

The chain couples TRBV28 to TRBJ1-5; D call uncertain. Germline CDR1 reads MDHEN; CDR2 reads SYDVKM. The CDR3 extends over 14 amino acids. Trimming left V 2 bases short and J 4 bases short, with 9 bases between. CDR3 sequence reads: CASSLVFGNQPQHF. The CDR3 DNA reads as TGTGCCAGCAGTTTAGTCTTTGGGAATCAGCCCCAGCATTTT. The full variable domain, completed using reference TRBV28 and TRBJ1-5, is DVKVTQSSRYLVKRTGEKVFLECVQDMDHENMFWYRQDPGLGLRLIYFSYDVKMKEKGDIPEGYSVSREKKERFSLILESASTNQTSMYLCASSLVFGNQPQHFGDGTRLSIL.

The chain links TRBV27 to TRBJ2-3; D gene unclear. The CDR3 is 15 amino acids. CDR1 MNHEY and CDR2 SMNVEV come from the germline V gene (reference sequence). Trimming removed 5 bases from V and 2 bases from J, with 14 bases in between. In DNA form, the CDR3 reads TGTGCCAGCAGTAGTTGGGAATATGTCACAGATACGCAGTATTTT. This gives the protein CASSSWEYVTDTQYF.

The rearrangement uses TRBV5-1 and TRBJ2-5, with 8 positions matching TRBD2. Per germline, CDR1 SGHRS and CDR2 YFSETQ. The CDR3 covers 17 residues. Germline trimming cut 0 bases from V and 1 base from J; bases unmatched to any gene: 8. This chain's CDR3 is CASSLAVLAGTQETQYF. In DNA, the CDR3 is TGCGCCAGCAGCTTGGCCGTGTTAGCGGGGACCCAAGAGACCCAGTACTTC.

The V call is TRBV7-9, the J call TRBJ1-2; D ambiguous. The CDR3 has 14 residues. Germline CDR1 is SEHNR and CDR2 is FQNEAQ (reference sequence). The V gene lost 2 bases and the J gene lost 4 bases, with 11 bases spanning the gap. This chain's CDR3 is CASSLREGLYGYTF. In nucleotides, the CDR3 is TGTGCCAGCAGCTTACGTGAAGGGCTCTATGGCTACACCTTC.

The chain recombines TRBV5-1 with TRBJ2-7; TRBD1 matches at 7 bases. The ends lost 4 bases at V and 2 bases at J; junction bases unmatched: 3. The length of the CDR3 is 13 residues. Germline CDR1 reads SGHRS; CDR2 reads YFSETQ. CDR3 amino acids: CASSQDRAYEQYF. CDR3 nucleotide sequence: TGCGCCAGCAGCCAAGACAGGGCCTACGAGCAGTACTTC.

The chain recombines TRBV7-2 with TRBJ2-7; D possibly corresponds to TRBD1 (5 bases). V was shortened by 1 base and J by 6 bases, with 10 bases between the two germline ends. The CDR3 has 13 residues. Germline CDR1 SGHTA, CDR2 FQGNSA. DNA of the CDR3: TGTGCCAGCAGCTTAGTTGGCAGGGTCGAGCAGTACTTC. Translated, it gives CASSLVGRVEQYF.

This clone has a single count. The V and J genes are TRBV5-6 and TRBJ2-3; no clear D gene. Trimming left V 6 bases short and J 1 base short, with 9 bases between. This CDR3 has 13 amino acids. Per the germline V gene, CDR1 is SGHDT and CDR2 is YYEEEE. CDR3 in DNA: TGTGCCAGCAACCGAGAACGCACAGATACGCAGTATTTT. It codes for CASNRERTDTQYF.

The V and J genes are TRBV5-1 and TRBJ2-7; 11 bases are a match to TRBD2. Germline lookup yields CDR1 SGHRS and CDR2 YFSETQ. CDR3 length: 15 amino acids. With V trimmed by 2 bases and J by 7 bases, 8 bases remained unmatched. The CDR3 nucleotides read TGCGCCAGCAGCTTACAACTAGCGGGAGTGGGGGAGCAGTACTTC. The encoded protein is CASSLQLAGVGEQYF. Variable domain in full (rest from reference TRBV5-1 and TRBJ2-7): KAGVTQTPRYLIKTRGQQVTLSCSPISGHRSVSWYQQTPGQGLQFLFEYFSETQRNKGNFPGRFSGRQFSNSRSEMNVSTLELGDSALYLCASSLQLAGVGEQYFGPGTRLTVT.

V and J are TRBV15 and TRBJ2-7; 8 bases fit TRBD1. Unmatched junction bases numbered 5, after V lost 0 bases and J lost 4 bases. The CDR3 covers 15 residues. Germline CDR1 LNHNV, CDR2 YYDKDF (reference sequence). CDR3 DNA: TGTGCCACCAGCAGAGAACCCAGGGGGCGGTACGAGCAGTACTTC. Translating it yields CATSREPRGRYEQYF.

This clone turned up a few times. An end of the junction differs from the germline gene, which may be a read error. The rearrangement links TRBV5-4 to TRBJ2-7; the D is unclear. The germline CDR1 and CDR2 sequences are SGHNT and YYREEE (reference sequence). The CDR3 is made up of 13 amino acids. DNA of the CDR3: TGTGCCGCGTCCAAGGACCCCTCCCACGAGCAGTACTTC. Translation gives CAASKDPSHEQYF.

V gene TRBV11-3 combines with J gene TRBJ1-2, with TRBD1 matching over 11 bases. V shed 2 bases and J 7 bases; nucleotides not matched to a gene: 9. Germline V gives CDR1 SGHNT, CDR2 YENEEA. The CDR3 runs 16 residues. CDR3 sequence reads: CASSLTGDRGKGGYTF. The DNA for the CDR3 is TGTGCCAGCAGCTTAACGGGGGACAGGGGGAAGGGTGGCTACACCTTC. The full variable domain, rest sourced from reference TRBV11-3 and TRBJ1-2, is EAGVVQSPRYKIIEKKQPVAFWCNPISGHNTLYWYLQNLGQGPELLIRYENEEAVDDSQLPKDRFSAERLKGVDSTLKIQPAELGDSAVYLCASSLTGDRGKGGYTFGSGTRLTVV.

The chain couples TRBV29-1 to TRBJ2-1; no clear D. The V end was cut by 4 bases, the J end by 0 bases, with 7 bases between. There are 13 residues in the CDR3. CDR1 is SQVTM and CDR2 is ANQGSEA in the germline V gene. In DNA, the CDR3 is TGCAGCGTTGGGCGTAGCTCCTACAATGAGCAGTTCTTC. Protein: CSVGRSSYNEQFF.

The V and J genes are TRBV6-1 and TRBJ2-7; a possible D gene is TRBD1 (6 bases). Germline CDR1 MNHNS, CDR2 SASEGT. This CDR3 is built from 15 residues. V lost 8 bases to trimming and J lost 0 bases, with 17 bases between them. The DNA of the CDR3 is TGTGCCAGCTGGTTGGGGGCGCAGATCTCCTACGAGCAGTACTTC. This codes for CASWLGAQISYEQYF.

This rearrangement joins TRBV4-3 to TRBJ2-3; D may be TRBD2 (5 bases). Trimming removed 2 bases at V and 0 bases at J, with 15 bases between. The CDR3 extends over 17 amino acids. CDR1 LGHNA and CDR2 YSLEER come from the germline V gene. Here the CDR3 DNA reads TGCGCCAGCAGCCAAACCCTAGCAAGGATTAGCACAGATACGCAGTATTTT. It translates to CASSQTLARISTDTQYF.

The genes are TRBV27 and TRBJ2-3; the match to TRBD2 covers 9 bases. V shed 4 bases, J shed 4 bases, and the junction held 15 bases outside the gene matches. The CDR3 runs 18 residues. Germline CDR1 MNHEY, CDR2 SMNVEV (reference sequence). CDR3 coding DNA: TGTGCCAGCAGTTCGCGACTAGCGGTGGGGTGGGGCCCAGATACGCAGTATTTT. Its translation: CASSSRLAVGWGPDTQYF.

This chain connects TRBV7-9 to TRBJ2-3; no definite D call. The germline V and J ends were trimmed by 5 bases and 15 bases, with 18 bases remaining between them. CDR1 is SEHNR, CDR2 FQNEAQ, per germline (reference sequence). This CDR3 has 12 residues. The CDR3 DNA reads TGTGCCAGCAGCCCACTAACGAGGAGCCCCTATTTT. Residues: CASSPLTRSPYF.

The chain recombines TRBV7-2 with TRBJ2-5; 12 bases are a match to TRBD2. Looked up from germline, CDR1 is SGHTA and CDR2 is FQGNSA. This CDR3 has 14 residues. J lost 5 bases, V lost 5 bases, and 3 bases had no gene match. In nucleotides, the CDR3 is TGTGCCAGCAGCAAGGGGACTAGCGGGGAGACCCAGTACTTC. Amino acids: CASSKGTSGETQYF.